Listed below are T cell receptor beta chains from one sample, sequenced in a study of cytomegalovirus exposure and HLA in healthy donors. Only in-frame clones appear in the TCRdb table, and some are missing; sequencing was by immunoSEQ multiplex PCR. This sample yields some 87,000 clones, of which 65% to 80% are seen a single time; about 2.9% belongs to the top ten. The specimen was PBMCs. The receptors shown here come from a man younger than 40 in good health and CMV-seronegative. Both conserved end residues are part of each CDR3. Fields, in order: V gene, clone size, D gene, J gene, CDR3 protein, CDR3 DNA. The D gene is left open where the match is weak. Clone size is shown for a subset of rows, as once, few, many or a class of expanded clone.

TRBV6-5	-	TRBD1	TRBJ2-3	CASKHGTGHTDTQYF	TGTGCCAGCAAACATGGGACAGGCCACACAGATACGCAGTATTTT
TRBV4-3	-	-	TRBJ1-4	CASSQEGRDEKLFF	TGCGCCAGCAGCCAAGAAGGTCGGGATGAAAAACTGTTTTTT
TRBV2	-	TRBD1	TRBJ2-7	CASRRGDRDLYEQYF	TGTGCCAGCAGGAGGGGGGACAGGGATCTCTACGAGCAGTACTTC
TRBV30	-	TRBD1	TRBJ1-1	CAWSKVGGYEQGGDTEAFF	TGTGCCTGGAGTAAGGTAGGGGGCTACGAGCAAGGTGGGGACACTGAAGCTTTCTTT
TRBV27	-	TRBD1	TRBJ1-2	CASSLVRGLSGYTF	TGTGCCAGCAGTTTAGTTAGGGGGCTTTCTGGCTACACCTTC
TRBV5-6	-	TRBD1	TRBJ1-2	CASSGRDRGLYNYGYTF	TGTGCCAGCAGTGGCCGGGACAGGGGGCTATATAACTATGGCTACACCTTC
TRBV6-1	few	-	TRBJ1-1	CASSDRTSEAFF	TGTGCCAGCAGTGACCGGACTTCTGAAGCTTTCTTT
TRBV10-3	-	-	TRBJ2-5	CAISWDSQETQYF	TGTGCCATCAGCTGGGACTCACAAGAGACCCAGTACTTC
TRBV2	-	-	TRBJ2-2	CASSEQGQAGELFF	TGTGCCAGCAGTGAGCAGGGTCAGGCCGGGGAGCTGTTTTTT
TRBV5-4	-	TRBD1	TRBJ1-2	CASSIGTAYGYTF	TGTGCCAGCAGTATCGGGACAGCCTATGGCTACACCTTC
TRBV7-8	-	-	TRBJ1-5	CASSKGQFFSNQPQHF	TGTGCCAGCAGCAAAGGACAGTTCTTTAGCAATCAGCCCCAGCATTTT
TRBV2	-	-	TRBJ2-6	CASTTSPGANVLTF	TGTGCCAGCACCACGAGCCCTGGGGCCAACGTCCTGACTTTC
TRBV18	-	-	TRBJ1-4	CASSSQGTNEKLFF	TGTGCCAGCTCTTCACAGGGCACTAATGAAAAACTGTTTTTT
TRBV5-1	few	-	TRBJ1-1	CASRQNTEAFF	TGCGCCAGCAGACAGAACACTGAAGCTTTCTTT
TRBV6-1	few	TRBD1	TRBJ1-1	CASSEVGQGVAFF	TGTGCCAGCAGTGAAGTGGGACAGGGGGTAGCTTTCTTT
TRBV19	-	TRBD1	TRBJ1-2	CASSRWGQESPYGYTF	TGTGCCAGTAGTCGGTGGGGACAGGAGAGTCCCTATGGCTACACCTTC
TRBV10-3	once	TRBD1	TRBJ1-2	CATRQGANYGYTF	TGTGCCACCCGACAGGGAGCTAACTATGGCTACACCTTC
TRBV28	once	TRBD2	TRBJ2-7	CASSTPSGGVNEQYF	TGTGCCAGCAGTACCCCCAGCGGGGGGGTCAACGAGCAGTACTTC
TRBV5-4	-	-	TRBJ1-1	CASSLSQGRKGTEAFF	TGTGCCAGCAGCCTCAGTCAGGGCCGAAAGGGCACTGAAGCTTTCTTT
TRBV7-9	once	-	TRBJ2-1	CASSLTSSYNEQFF	TGTGCCAGCAGCTTAACCAGCTCCTACAATGAGCAGTTCTTC
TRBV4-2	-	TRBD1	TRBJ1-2	CASSQGGSDRGVYGYTF	TGTGCCAGCAGCCAAGGGGGTTCGGACAGGGGGGTCTATGGCTACACCTTC
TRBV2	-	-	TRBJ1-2	CASSESSGFYGYTF	TGTGCCAGCAGTGAAAGTTCGGGGTTTTATGGCTACACCTTC
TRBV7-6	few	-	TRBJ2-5	CASSPTEETQYF	TGTGCCAGCAGCCCTACAGAAGAGACCCAGTACTTC
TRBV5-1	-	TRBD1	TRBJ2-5	CASSLTGVETQYF	TGCGCCAGCAGCTTGACAGGGGTCGAGACCCAGTACTTC
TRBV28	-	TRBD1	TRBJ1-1	CAGVPGQGAANTEAFF	TGTGCCGGAGTTCCGGGACAGGGGGCTGCGAACACTGAAGCTTTCTTT
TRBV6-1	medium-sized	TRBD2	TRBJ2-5	CASSELAGGQETQYF	TGTGCCAGCAGTGAACTAGCGGGGGGGCAAGAGACCCAGTACTTC
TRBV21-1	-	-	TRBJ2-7	CASSKTVPMGSGGSSYEQYF	TGTGCCAGCAGCAAAACGGTTCCCATGGGAAGCGGAGGTAGCTCCTACGAGCAGTACTTC
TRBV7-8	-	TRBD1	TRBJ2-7	CASSLAASGTGHEQYF	TGTGCCAGCAGCTTAGCGGCATCCGGGACAGGGCACGAGCAGTACTTC
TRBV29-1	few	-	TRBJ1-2	CSGGGGVGVGYTF	TGCAGCGGAGGGGGGGGAGTAGGAGTTGGCTACACCTTC
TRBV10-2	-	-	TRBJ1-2	CASSVTTNYGYTF	TGCGCCAGCAGTGTTACTACTAACTATGGCTACACCTTC
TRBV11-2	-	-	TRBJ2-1	CASSPVGGMGNEQFF	TGTGCCAGCAGCCCCGTCGGGGGTATGGGCAATGAGCAGTTCTTC
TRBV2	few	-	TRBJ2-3	CASGLPGTDTQYF	TGTGCCAGCGGTCTTCCGGGCACAGATACGCAGTATTTT
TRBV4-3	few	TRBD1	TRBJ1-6	CASSYGQGNNSPLHF	TGCGCCAGCAGCTACGGACAGGGGAATAATTCACCCCTCCACTTT
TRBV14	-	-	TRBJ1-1	CASSQGWRAFF	TGTGCCAGCAGCCAAGGGTGGAGAGCTTTCTTT
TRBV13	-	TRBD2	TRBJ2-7	CASSLGTSGAYEQCF	TGTGCCAGCAGCTTAGGGACTAGCGGAGCCTACGAGCAGTGCTTC
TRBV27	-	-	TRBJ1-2	CASSLSRQEYGYTF	TGTGCCAGCAGTTTATCACGACAGGAATATGGCTACACCTTC
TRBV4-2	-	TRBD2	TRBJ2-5	CASSRGRRGVKYQETQYF	TGTGCCAGCAGTCGCGGCAGACGGGGGGTAAAGTACCAAGAGACCCAGTACTTC
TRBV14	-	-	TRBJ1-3	CASSQEAYPTIYF	TGTGCCAGCAGCCAAGAAGCCTATCCCACCATATATTTT
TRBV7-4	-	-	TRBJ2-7	CASSLKRSGGEQYF	TGTGCCAGCAGCTTGAAGCGATCCGGTGGTGAGCAGTACTTC
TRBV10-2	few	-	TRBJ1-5	CASSEIRQPQHF	TGCGCCAGCAGTGAAATCAGGCAGCCCCAGCATTTT
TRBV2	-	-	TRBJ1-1	CASMRTEAFF	TGTGCCAGCATGAGAACTGAAGCTTTCTTT
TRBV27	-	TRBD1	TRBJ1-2	CASRGQLNYGYTF	TGTGCCAGCAGGGGACAGCTAAACTATGGCTACACCTTC
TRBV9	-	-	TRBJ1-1	CASSVDRNTEAFF	TGTGCCAGCAGCGTAGACAGGAACACTGAAGCTTTCTTT
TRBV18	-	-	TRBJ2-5	CASSLGETQYF	TGTGCCAGCTCACTCGGGGAGACCCAGTACTTC
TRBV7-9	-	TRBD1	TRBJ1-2	CASSRRGQGASYGYTF	TGTGCCAGCAGCCGCAGGGGACAGGGAGCGTCCTATGGCTACACCTTC
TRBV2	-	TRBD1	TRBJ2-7	CASSGQGDYEQYF	TGTGCCAGCAGTGGACAGGGTGACTACGAGCAGTACTTC
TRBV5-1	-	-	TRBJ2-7	CASSDTGHTYEQYF	TGCGCCAGCAGCGATACGGGACATACCTACGAGCAGTACTTC
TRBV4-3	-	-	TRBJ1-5	CASSQEAAGVGQPQHF	TGCGCCAGCAGCCAAGAAGCGGCAGGGGTCGGTCAGCCCCAGCATTTT
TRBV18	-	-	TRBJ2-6	CASSPIASGANVLTF	TGTGCCAGCTCACCAATCGCGTCTGGGGCCAACGTCCTGACTTTC